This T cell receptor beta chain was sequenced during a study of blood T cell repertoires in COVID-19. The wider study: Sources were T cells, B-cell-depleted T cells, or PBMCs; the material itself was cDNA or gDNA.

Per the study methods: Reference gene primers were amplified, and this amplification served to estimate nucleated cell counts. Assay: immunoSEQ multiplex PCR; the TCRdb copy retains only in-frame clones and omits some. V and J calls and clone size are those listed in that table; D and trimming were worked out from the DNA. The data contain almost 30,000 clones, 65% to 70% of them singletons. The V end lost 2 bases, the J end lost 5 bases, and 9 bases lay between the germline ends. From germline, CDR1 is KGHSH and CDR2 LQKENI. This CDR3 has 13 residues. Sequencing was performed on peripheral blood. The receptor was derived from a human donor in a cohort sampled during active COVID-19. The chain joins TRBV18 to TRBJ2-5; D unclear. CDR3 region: CASSPVVAETQYF. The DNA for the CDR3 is TGTGCCAGCTCACCAGTAGTAGCCGAGACCCAGTACTTC.